Below, 21 T cell receptor beta chains from the same sample are listed, as sequenced in a study of blood T cell repertoires in COVID-19 (dated by TCRdb to about 2020). Receptor amplification or capture employed the immunoSEQ multiplex PCR assay. TCRdb limited this immuneACCESS table to in-frame rearrangements with V and J called. A share of clones is missing; checked studies link under half to unresolved V genes, and the rest is unexplained. For this sample there are around 190,000 clones; about 89% appear just once. Under 2% of the sample lies in the top ten. Sequences were obtained from peripheral blood. Every receptor here comes from a young man who had recovered from COVID-19.

The V gene is TRBV10-2, the J gene TRBJ2-3; 13 bases are shared with TRBD2. The CDR3 length is 15 residues. Germline V gives CDR1 WSHSY, CDR2 SAAADI. Trimming removed 5 bases from V and 5 bases from J; junction bases left unmatched: 4. The CDR3 sequence is CASSWTSGSGDTQYF. The CDR3 DNA reads as TGCGCCAGCAGTTGGACTAGCGGGAGTGGAGATACGCAGTATTTT.

As for this clone: Sequence at one end of the junction differs from germline and may be a read error. This rearrangement joins TRBV19 to TRBJ2-4; 7 bases fit TRBD1. The CDR3 is made up of 12 amino acids. CDR1 and CDR2 (germline): LNHDA, SQIVND (reference sequence). Written as DNA, the CDR3 is TGTGCCAGTAGTCCACGACAGGGATTGATGAACTTC. Amino acid sequence: CASSPRQGLMNF. The entire variable domain, with the rest obtained from reference TRBV19 and TRBJ2-4, is as follows: DGGITQSPKYLFRKEGQNVTLSCEQNLNHDAMYWYRQDPGQGLRLIYYSQIVNDFQKGDIAEGYSVSREKKESFPLTVTSAQKNPTAFYLCASSPRQGLMNFGAGTRLSVL.

The chain combines TRBV6-5 with TRBJ1-2, with TRBD1 matching over 9 bases. The junction had 6 bases not matched to a gene; V was cut back by 6 bases and J by 7 bases. The CDR3 extends over 13 amino acids. Germline values: CDR1 MNHEY, CDR2 SVGAGI. Here the CDR3 reads CASRKQGAGGYTF. The CDR3 bases are TGTGCCAGCAGGAAACAGGGGGCGGGTGGCTACACCTTC.

The CDR3 loop is CASSPGGEQYF. As DNA, the CDR3 is TGTGCCAGCAGTCCCGGGGGCGAGCAGTACTTC. This chain connects TRBV12-3 or TRBV12-4 to TRBJ2-7; the D gene is possibly TRBD2 (6 bases). This CDR3 region has 11 residues. Trimming stripped 5 bases from V and 6 bases from J, with 8 bases between.

This clone has a single count. V gene TRBV3-1 (or the pseudogene TRBV3-2) combines with J gene TRBJ2-1; D is unclear. The CDR3 loop spans 13 amino acids. CDR1 LGHDT and CDR2 YNNKEL come from the germline V gene (reference sequence). The V and J ends lost 3 bases and 4 bases respectively, with 7 bases between them. The CDR3 DNA reads as TGTGCCAGCAGCCAGGTACAATACAATGAGCAGTTCTTC. Amino acid sequence: CASSQVQYNEQFF.

CDR3 residues: CASSLAQWEKLFF. The CDR3 nucleotides are TGTGCCAGCAGTTTGGCCCAGTGGGAAAAACTGTTTTTT. The gene calls are TRBV6-5 and TRBJ1-4, with D unclear. CDR1 and CDR2 from the germline V gene are MNHEY and SVGAGI. The CDR3 sequence is 13 residues long. The V end lost 4 bases, the J end lost 8 bases, and 11 bases lay between the germline ends.

The CDR3 DNA reads TGTGCCAGTAGTATAAGACTAGCGGGAGTAAAGACCGGGGAGCTGTTTTTT. Protein: CASSIRLAGVKTGELFF. V and J are TRBV19 and TRBJ2-2; 12 bases are a match to TRBD2. The CDR3 runs 17 residues. V was pared by 2 bases and J by 5 bases, with 6 bases of the junction left unmatched. The germline gives CDR1 LNHDA, CDR2 SQIVND (reference sequence).

The rearrangement uses TRBV19 and TRBJ2-3; 11 bases agree with TRBD2. The CDR3 consists of 19 residues. The germline CDR1 and CDR2 sequences are LNHDA and SQIVND (reference sequence). V lost 6 bases to trimming and J lost 2 bases; unmatched junction nucleotides: 16. The chain's CDR3 is CASSERALAGGLDTDTQYF. The CDR3 nucleotides are TGTGCCAGTAGCGAACGGGCGCTAGCGGGAGGTCTGGACACAGATACGCAGTATTTT.

V and J are TRBV6-1 and TRBJ2-1, with D hard to call. The CDR3 sequence is 13 residues long. The germline CDR1 and CDR2 sequences are MNHNS and SASEGT. Between the trimmed V and J ends, which lost 2 bases and 2 bases, there was a span of 4 bases. CDR3 nucleotides: TGTGCCAGCAGTGAATCCACCTACAATGAGCAGTTCTTC. Amino acid sequence: CASSESTYNEQFF.

This rearrangement joins TRBV9 to TRBJ1-4; 10 nucleotides line up with TRBD1. In germline, CDR1 is SGDLS, CDR2 YYNGEE. Trimming at V came to 0 bases and at J to 6 bases, leaving 5 bases not matched to a gene. The CDR3 contains 16 residues. CDR3 amino acids: CASSVVGQGCHEKLFF. CDR3 nucleotides: TGTGCCAGCAGCGTAGTGGGACAGGGGTGTCATGAAAAACTGTTTTTT.

This clone occurred once. The rearrangement links TRBV9 to TRBJ2-7; possibly TRBD1 for D (6 bases). V was trimmed by 4 bases and J by 4 bases, leaving 18 bases between them. The CDR3 length is 15 residues. From germline, CDR1 is SGDLS and CDR2 YYNGEE. CDR3 protein: CASSLRGNSEYEQYF. Here the CDR3 DNA reads TGTGCCAGCAGCCTAAGGGGGAACAGTGAATACGAGCAGTACTTC.

The chain combines TRBV11-2 with TRBJ2-1, with D possibly being TRBD2 (5 bases). Per the germline V gene, CDR1 is SGHAT and CDR2 is FQNNGV. CDR3 length equals 16 residues. The V end was cut by 0 bases, the J end by 1 base, with 10 bases between. The CDR3 loop is CASSLDATTSYNEQFF. CDR3 in DNA: TGTGCCAGCAGCTTAGACGCGACTACTTCCTACAATGAGCAGTTCTTC.

As DNA, the CDR3 is TGTGCCAGCAGCCGGACTAGCGGGGAGACCCAGTACTTC. It encodes CASSRTSGETQYF. V and J are TRBV11-3 and TRBJ2-5, with 11 bases lining up with TRBD2. The junction had 1 base not matched to a gene; V was cut back by 5 bases and J by 5 bases. CDR1 SGHNT and CDR2 YENEEA come from the germline V gene. The length of the CDR3 is 13 residues.

The genes are TRBV28 and TRBJ1-5, with D possibly being TRBD1 (5 bases). The CDR3 spans 15 residues. Between the trimmed V and J ends, which lost 2 bases and 5 bases, there was a span of 13 bases. CDR1 is MDHEN and CDR2 is SYDVKM in the germline V gene. The CDR3, as DNA: TGTGCCAGCAGTTTAGGGGGAGGGCTCCATCAGCCCCAGCATTTT. This gives the protein CASSLGGGLHQPQHF.

V gene TRBV13 combines with J gene TRBJ1-4, with no clear D. Germline CDR1 and CDR2: PRHDT and FYEKMQ (reference sequence). The V end was cut by 3 bases, the J end by 8 bases, with 16 bases between. The CDR3 is 15 amino acids. The CDR3 DNA is TGTGCCAGCAGCTTCAGCACCCCGGGTGGGGAAAAACTGTTTTTT. Translation: CASSFSTPGGEKLFF.

A single count supports this clone. The V and J genes are TRBV5-4 and TRBJ1-2; D gene ambiguous. Germline V lookup: CDR1 SGHNT, CDR2 YYREEE (reference sequence). The CDR3 runs to 13 residues. The ends were cut back, 6 bases at V and 4 bases at J, with 13 bases in the middle. CDR3 in amino acids: CASKNGGSYGYTF. In nucleotides, the CDR3 is TGTGCCAGCAAGAACGGAGGTAGCTATGGCTACACCTTC.

This chain joins TRBV28 and TRBJ2-1; 7 positions match TRBD2. Germline values: CDR1 MDHEN, CDR2 SYDVKM. V was pared by 2 bases and J by 0 bases, with 1 base of the junction left unmatched. The CDR3 is 15 amino acids. Here the CDR3 reads CASSLAGASYNEQFF. CDR3 DNA sequence: TGTGCCAGCAGTTTAGCGGGAGCCTCCTACAATGAGCAGTTCTTC.

This clone has a single count. The chain employs TRBV27 and TRBJ1-2, with D perhaps TRBD1 (6 bases). Trimming left V 4 bases short and J 2 bases short, with 8 bases between. CDR3 length equals 13 residues. CDR1 is MNHEY and CDR2 is SMNVEV in the germline V gene (reference sequence). CDR3 DNA: TGTGCCAGCAGTTCCGGACAGAACTATGGCTACACCTTC. It specifies CASSSGQNYGYTF.

The rearrangement uses TRBV6-5 and TRBJ2-3; TRBD2 agrees at 8 bases. V dropped 2 bases and J dropped 6; count of bases not matched to a gene: 7. This CDR3 comprises 15 residues. Germline loops: CDR1 MNHEY, CDR2 SVGAGI. CDR3 in amino acids: CASSYQGLEADTQYF. As DNA, the CDR3 is TGTGCCAGCAGTTACCAGGGACTAGAGGCGGATACGCAGTATTTT.

The gene calls are TRBV13 and TRBJ2-3; 12 bases align to TRBD2. V dropped 5 bases and J dropped 5; count of bases not matched to a gene: 8. The CDR3 totals 16 residues. Germline lookup yields CDR1 PRHDT and CDR2 FYEKMQ (reference sequence). CDR3 sequence: CASSLSLAGGLDTQYF. The CDR3 DNA reads as TGTGCCAGCAGCCTTTCACTAGCGGGAGGTTTAGATACGCAGTATTTT.

The chain joins TRBV4-3 to TRBJ2-3; the match to TRBD2 covers 7 bases. Germline CDR1 LGHNA, CDR2 YSLEER. The J segment lost 0 bases and the V segment lost 8 bases, leaving 11 bases of the junction unmatched. The CDR3 consists of 16 residues. The CDR3: CASDTWASGSTDTQYF. CDR3 coding DNA: TGCGCCAGCGACACTTGGGCTAGCGGTAGCACAGATACGCAGTATTTT.